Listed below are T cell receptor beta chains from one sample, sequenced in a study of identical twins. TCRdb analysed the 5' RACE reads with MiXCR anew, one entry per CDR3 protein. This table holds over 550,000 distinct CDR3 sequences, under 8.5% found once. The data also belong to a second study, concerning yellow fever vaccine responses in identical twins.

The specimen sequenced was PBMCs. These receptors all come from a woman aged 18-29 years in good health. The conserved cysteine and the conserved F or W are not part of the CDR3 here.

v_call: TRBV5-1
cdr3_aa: ASSLVLAGPFNEQF

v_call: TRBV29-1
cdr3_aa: SVEGNGIQY

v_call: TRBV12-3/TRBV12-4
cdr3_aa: ASSRMDRVFEQF

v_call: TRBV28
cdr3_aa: ASKRGMNTEAF

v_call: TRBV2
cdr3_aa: ASSGQGISISNQPQH

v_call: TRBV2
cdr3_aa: ASSSESGSGDTQY

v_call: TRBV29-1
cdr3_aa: SVEGQTEPRWTQY

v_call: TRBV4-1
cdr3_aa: ASSQGLVENNEQF

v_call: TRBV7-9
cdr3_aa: ASSLRQAPELF

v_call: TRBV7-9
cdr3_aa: ASSLDRVVGGYT

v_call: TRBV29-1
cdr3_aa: SVGERDRGLSGANVLT

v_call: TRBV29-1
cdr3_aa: SAAGGASYNEQF

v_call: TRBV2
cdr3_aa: ASWSGGNEQY

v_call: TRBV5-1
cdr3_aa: ASSLYDGSYEQY

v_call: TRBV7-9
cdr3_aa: ASSLDGLNPNTEAF

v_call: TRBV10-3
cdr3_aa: AISEGLGNSPLH